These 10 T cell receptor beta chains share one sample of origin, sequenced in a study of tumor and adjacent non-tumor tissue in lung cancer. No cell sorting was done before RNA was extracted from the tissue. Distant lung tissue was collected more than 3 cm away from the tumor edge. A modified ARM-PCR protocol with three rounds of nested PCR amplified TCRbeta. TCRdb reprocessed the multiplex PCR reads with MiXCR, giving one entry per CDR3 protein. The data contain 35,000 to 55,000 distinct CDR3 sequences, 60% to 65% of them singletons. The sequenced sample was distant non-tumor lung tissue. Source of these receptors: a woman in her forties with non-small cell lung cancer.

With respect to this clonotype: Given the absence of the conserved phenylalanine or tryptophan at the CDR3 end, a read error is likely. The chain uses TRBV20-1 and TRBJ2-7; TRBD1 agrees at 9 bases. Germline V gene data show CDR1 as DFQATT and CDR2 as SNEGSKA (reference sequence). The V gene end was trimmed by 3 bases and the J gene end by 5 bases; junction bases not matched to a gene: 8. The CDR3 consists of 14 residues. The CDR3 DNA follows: TGCAGTGCTAGGAAACTCGGGACAGGGAACGAGCAGTACTCC. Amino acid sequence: CSARKLGTGNEQYS.

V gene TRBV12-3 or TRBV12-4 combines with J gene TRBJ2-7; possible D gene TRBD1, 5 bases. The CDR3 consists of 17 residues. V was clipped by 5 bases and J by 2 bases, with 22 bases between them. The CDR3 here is CASSPRTMIEGAYEQYF. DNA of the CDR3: TGTGCCAGCAGTCCACGGACAATGATTGAAGGAGCCTACGAGCAGTACTTC.

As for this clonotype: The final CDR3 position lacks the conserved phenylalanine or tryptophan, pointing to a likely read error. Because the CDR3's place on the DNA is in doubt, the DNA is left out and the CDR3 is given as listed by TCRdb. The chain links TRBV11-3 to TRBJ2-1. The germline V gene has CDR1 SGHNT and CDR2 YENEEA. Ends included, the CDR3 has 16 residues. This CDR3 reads CASSPRPRSSYNEQLS.

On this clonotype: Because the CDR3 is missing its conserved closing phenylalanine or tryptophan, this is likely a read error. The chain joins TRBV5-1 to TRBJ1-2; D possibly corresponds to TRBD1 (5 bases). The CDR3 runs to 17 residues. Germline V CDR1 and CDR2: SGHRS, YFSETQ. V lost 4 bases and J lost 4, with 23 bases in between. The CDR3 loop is CASSPGHGDDLFYGYTL. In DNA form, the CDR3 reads TGCGCCAGCAGCCCTGGACACGGGGATGATCTATTCTATGGCTACACCTTA.

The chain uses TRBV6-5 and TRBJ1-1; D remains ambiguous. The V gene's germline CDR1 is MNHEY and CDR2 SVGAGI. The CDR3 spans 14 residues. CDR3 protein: CARSSLGRDTEAFF. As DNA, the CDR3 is TGTGCTAGGAGCAGCCTGGGAAGGGACACTGAAGCTTTCTTT.

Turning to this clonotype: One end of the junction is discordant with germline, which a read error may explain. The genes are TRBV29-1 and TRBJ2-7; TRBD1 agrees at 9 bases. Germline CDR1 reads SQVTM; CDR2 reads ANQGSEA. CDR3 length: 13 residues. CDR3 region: CIVCGTGIYEQYF. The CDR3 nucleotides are TGCATCGTTTGTGGGACAGGGATCTACGAGCAGTACTTC.

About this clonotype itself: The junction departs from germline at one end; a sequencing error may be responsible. The CDR3 reads CACSYSPGFMSGEQHF. The DNA of the CDR3 is TGTGCCTGCAGTTACTCGCCAGGGTTTATGAGTGGCGAGCAGCACTTC. The chain carries TRBV6-2 or TRBV6-3 and TRBJ2-7, with D tentatively TRBD1 (5 bases). The germline V gene has CDR1 MNHEY and CDR2 SVGEGT. This CDR3 contains 16 residues.

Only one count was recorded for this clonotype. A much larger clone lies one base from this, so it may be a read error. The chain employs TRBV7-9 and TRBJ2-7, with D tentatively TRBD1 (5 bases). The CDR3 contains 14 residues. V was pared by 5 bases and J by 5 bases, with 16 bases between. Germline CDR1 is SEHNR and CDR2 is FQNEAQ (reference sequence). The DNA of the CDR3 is TGTGCCAGCAGCAGACAGTACTGCGTACACGAGCAGTACTTC. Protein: CASSRQYCVHEQYF.

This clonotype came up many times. CDR3 residues: CASSLRSGAYEQYF. CDR3 bases: TGTGCCAGCAGCCTTCGATCGGGGGCCTACGAGCAGTACTTC. The genes are TRBV12-3 or TRBV12-4 and TRBJ2-7; a possible D gene is TRBD2 (6 bases). CDR3 size: 14 residues. V was trimmed by 6 bases and J by 2 bases, leaving 14 bases between them.

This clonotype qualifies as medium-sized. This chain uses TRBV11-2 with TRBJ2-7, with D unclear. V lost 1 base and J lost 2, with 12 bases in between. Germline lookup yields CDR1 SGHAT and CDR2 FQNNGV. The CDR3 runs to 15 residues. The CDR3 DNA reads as TGTGCCAGCAGCTTAGGTGGGCTCTTCACCTACGAGCAGTACTTC. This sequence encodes CASSLGGLFTYEQYF.